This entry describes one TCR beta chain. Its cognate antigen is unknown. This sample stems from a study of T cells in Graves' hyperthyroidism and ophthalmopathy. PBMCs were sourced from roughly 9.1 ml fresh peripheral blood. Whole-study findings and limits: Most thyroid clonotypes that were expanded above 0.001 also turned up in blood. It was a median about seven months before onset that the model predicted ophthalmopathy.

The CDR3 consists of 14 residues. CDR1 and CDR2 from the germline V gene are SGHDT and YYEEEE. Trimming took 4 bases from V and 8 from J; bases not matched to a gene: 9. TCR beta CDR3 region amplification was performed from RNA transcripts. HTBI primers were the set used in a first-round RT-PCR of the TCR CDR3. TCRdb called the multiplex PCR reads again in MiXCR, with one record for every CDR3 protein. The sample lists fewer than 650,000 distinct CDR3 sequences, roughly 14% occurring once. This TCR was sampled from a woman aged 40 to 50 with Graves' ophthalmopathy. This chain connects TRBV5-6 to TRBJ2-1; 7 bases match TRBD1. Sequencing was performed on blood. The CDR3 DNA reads TGTGCCAGCAGCCCACGGACAGGCAGCGATGAGCAGTTCTTC. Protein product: CASSPRTGSDEQFF.